The 31 T cell receptor beta chains in this list originate from one sample, sequenced in a study of T cells of healthy individuals. One entry per CDR3 protein, called by TCRdb with MiXCR from the 5' RACE reads. The sample lists nearly 100,000 distinct CDR3 sequences; roughly 15% were seen once. The receptors stem from a human donor in good health.

A few counts support this clonotype. The rearrangement links TRBV28 to TRBJ1-2; D call uncertain. The CDR3 covers 13 residues. The germline V and J ends were trimmed by 4 bases and 4 bases, with 10 bases remaining between them. Germline V gene lookup returns CDR1 MDHEN and CDR2 SYDVKM. The CDR3 is CASSSPPSYGYTF. CDR3 DNA: TGTGCCAGCAGTTCTCCCCCTAGCTATGGCTACACCTTC.

The chain has TRBV4-2 and TRBJ2-7, with 7 bases matching TRBD1. Looked up from germline, CDR1 is LGHNA and CDR2 is YNFKEQ. Unmatched junction bases numbered 7, after V lost 2 bases and J lost 0 bases. The CDR3 length is 16 residues. CDR3 amino acids: CASSQMAGTASYEQYF. The CDR3 DNA reads TGTGCCAGCAGCCAAATGGCCGGGACAGCCTCCTACGAGCAGTACTTC.

The chain uses TRBV3-1 and TRBJ2-2; D is unresolved. Trimming pared 1 base from V and 7 bases from J, leaving 10 bases between. Germline values: CDR1 LGHDT, CDR2 YNNKEL (reference sequence). This CDR3 spans 14 amino acids. The DNA of the CDR3 is TGTGCCAGCAGCCAAGTTGGCAGCCACGGGGAGCTGTTTTTT. It yields the protein CASSQVGSHGELFF.

This clonotype came up many times. The chain has TRBV15 and TRBJ2-5; possibly TRBD2 for D (6 bases). V was shortened by 0 bases and J by 5 bases, with 10 bases between the two germline ends. The germline gives CDR1 LNHNV, CDR2 YYDKDF (reference sequence). The CDR3 spans 14 residues. As DNA, the CDR3 is TGTGCCACCAGCAGAGATATACGGGGGGAGACCCAGTACTTC. Translation: CATSRDIRGETQYF.

The genes are TRBV10-3 and TRBJ2-7; TRBD2 is a possible D gene (6 bases). Germline-derived CDR1 and CDR2 are ENHRY and SYGVKD. This CDR3 is 16 amino acids long. The germline V and J ends were trimmed by 4 bases and 2 bases, with 18 bases remaining between them. In DNA, the CDR3 is TGTGCCATCAGTGGGATGTTTGGGACTGGGACCTACGAGCAGTACTTC. Translation gives CAISGMFGTGTYEQYF.

This clonotype was counted a few times. CDR3 region: CASSLLSENTEAFF. The CDR3 DNA reads TGTGCCAGCAGTTTATTGTCCGAGAACACTGAAGCTTTCTTT. This chain uses TRBV28 with TRBJ1-1; D not certain. CDR3 size: 14 residues. Germline V gives CDR1 MDHEN, CDR2 SYDVKM. Trimming removed 1 base from V and 1 base from J, with 7 bases in between.

The V call is TRBV24-1, the J call TRBJ1-1; D unresolved. Germline CDR1 reads KGHDR; CDR2 reads SFDVKD. V shed 3 bases and J shed 1 base, with 8 bases lying between them. The CDR3 is 14 residues long. CDR3 coding DNA: TGTGCCACCAGTGATGGGCAGCCGAACACTGAAGCTTTCTTT. As protein: CATSDGQPNTEAFF.

The chain links TRBV4-3 to TRBJ2-1, with D hard to call. Germline V gives CDR1 LGHNA, CDR2 YSLEER. V lost 0 bases, J lost 6 bases, and 6 bases lay in between. This CDR3 has 13 amino acids. The CDR3 loop reads CASSQDWANEQFF. The DNA for the CDR3 is TGCGCCAGCAGCCAAGATTGGGCCAATGAGCAGTTCTTC.

V is TRBV5-1 and J is TRBJ2-7; the match to TRBD1 covers 8 bases. J lost 3 bases, V lost 4 bases, and 6 bases had no gene match. The CDR3 has 14 amino acids. Germline lookup yields CDR1 SGHRS and CDR2 YFSETQ. The CDR3 protein is CASSGRTGHYEQYF. The CDR3 region has the DNA TGCGCCAGCAGCGGGCGGACAGGGCACTACGAGCAGTACTTC.

The chain links TRBV5-1 to TRBJ2-4, with 10 positions matching TRBD2. This CDR3 has 17 residues. CDR1 and CDR2 (germline): SGHRS, YFSETQ. The V segment lost 1 base and the J segment 1 base; nucleotides outside the gene matches: 5. CDR3 nucleotide sequence: TGCGCCAGCAGCTTGCCTAGCGGGGGTCATGCCAAAAACATTCAGTACTTC. Protein sequence: CASSLPSGGHAKNIQYF.

This clonotype has at least ten counts. V usage is TRBV7-9 and J usage is TRBJ1-6; D possibly corresponds to TRBD1 (5 bases). Trimming removed 6 bases at V and 10 bases at J, with 16 bases between. The CDR3 consists of 14 residues. Germline V lookup: CDR1 SEHNR, CDR2 FQNEAQ (reference sequence). The CDR3 here is CASSSGVTSSPLHF. The CDR3 DNA sequence: TGTGCCAGCAGTTCGGGGGTTACGAGCTCACCCCTCCACTTT.

The rearrangement uses TRBV12-3 or TRBV12-4 and TRBJ2-2, with a tentative D call TRBD1 (6 bases). Deletions cut 6 bases from V and 6 bases from J, with 17 bases between. The CDR3 consists of 15 residues. DNA for the CDR3: TGTGCCAGCAGCCTCCCGAGGGGGACGGCCGGGGAGCTGTTTTTT. Its translation: CASSLPRGTAGELFF.

This clonotype has a handful of counts. The chain couples TRBV18 to TRBJ1-5; D possibly corresponds to TRBD1 (5 bases). Germline loops: CDR1 KGHSH, CDR2 LQKENI. The CDR3 spans 15 residues. The V gene lost 1 base and the J gene lost 1 base, with 8 bases spanning the gap. CDR3 residues: CASSPLRDSNQPQHF. The CDR3 DNA follows: TGTGCCAGCTCACCACTAAGGGACAGCAATCAGCCCCAGCATTTT.

This clonotype was seen a few times. V is TRBV6-5 and J is TRBJ2-2, with D uncertain. Trimming pared 0 bases from V and 9 bases from J, leaving 5 bases between. The length of the CDR3 is 12 residues. Germline V gives CDR1 MNHEY, CDR2 SVGAGI. The DNA for the CDR3 is TGTGCCAGCAGTTACTCGCGGTGGGAGCTGTTTTTT. Encoded protein: CASSYSRWELFF.

In its sample, this clonotype was seen many times. The chain links TRBV14 to TRBJ2-3; 13 positions agree with TRBD2. The CDR3 contains 17 residues. CDR1 is SGHDN, CDR2 FVKESK, per germline. Trimming cost V 2 bases and J 9 bases; bases outside gene matches: 11. CDR3: CASSQIRTSGRQLTQYF. For the CDR3, the DNA is TGTGCCAGCAGCCAAATCCGGACTAGCGGGAGACAATTAACGCAGTATTTT.

This clonotype showed up just a few times. The J gene is TRBJ2-3, the V gene TRBV24-1; 9 bases are shared with TRBD1. Unmatched junction bases numbered 2, after V lost 4 bases and J lost 4 bases. The germline gives CDR1 KGHDR, CDR2 SFDVKD. There are 14 residues in the CDR3. The CDR3 is CATSETGGADTQYF. The CDR3 nucleotides are TGTGCCACCAGTGAGACAGGGGGGGCAGATACGCAGTATTTT.

This clonotype was recorded at least ten times. This chain links TRBV4-2 with TRBJ1-1; no firm D call. Per the germline V gene, CDR1 is LGHNA and CDR2 is YNFKEQ. The V and J ends lost 1 base and 8 bases respectively, with 11 bases between them. This CDR3 has 13 residues. This chain's CDR3 is CASSQGVAEEAFF. CDR3 sequence (DNA): TGTGCCAGCAGCCAAGGTGTGGCGGAGGAAGCTTTCTTT.

This clonotype was recorded a few times. The rearrangement uses TRBV7-9 and TRBJ2-7; the D is unclear. Trimming cost V 1 base and J 6 bases, with 10 bases left between them. The CDR3 is made up of 13 amino acids. From germline, CDR1 is SEHNR and CDR2 FQNEAQ (reference sequence). CDR3 nucleotide sequence: TGTGCCAGCAGCTTAGGGTCAGCTGGCGAGCAGTACTTC. Its protein product is CASSLGSAGEQYF.

This clonotype was observed at least ten times. This chain connects TRBV3-1 to TRBJ2-5; D not certain. Germline loops: CDR1 LGHDT, CDR2 YNNKEL (reference sequence). V shed 4 bases and J shed 0 bases, with 15 bases lying between them. The CDR3 spans 16 residues. The CDR3 here is CASSPEDVRYQETQYF. The CDR3 coding sequence is TGTGCCAGCAGCCCGGAAGATGTCAGGTACCAAGAGACCCAGTACTTC.

This clonotype was observed a few times. The chain links TRBV28 to TRBJ2-7; D gene unclear. Germline V CDR1 and CDR2: MDHEN, SYDVKM. CDR3 length equals 13 residues. The V end lost 6 bases, the J end lost 12 bases, and 21 bases lay between the germline ends. The CDR3 DNA reads as TGTGCCAGCAGCGCCCCTTCCACTCTAGATTGGTACTTC. Its translation: CASSAPSTLDWYF.

This clonotype was found many times. The chain combines TRBV4-1 with TRBJ1-1; D gene uncertain. CDR3 length equals 14 residues. V was trimmed by 2 bases and J by 3 bases, leaving 10 bases between them. CDR1 is MGHRA, CDR2 YSYEKL, per germline. In DNA, the CDR3 is TGCGCCAGCAGCCAACCTTTTAAGTACACTGAAGCTTTCTTT. Its translation is CASSQPFKYTEAFF.

This clonotype came up many times. The chain has TRBV5-1 and TRBJ2-3, with D perhaps matching TRBD1 or TRBD2 (5 bases each). Trimming shortened V by 4 bases and J by 6 bases, and 18 bases separated the two germline ends. The V gene's germline CDR1 is SGHRS and CDR2 YFSETQ. The CDR3 extends over 15 amino acids. The CDR3 here is CASSPGTSRRDTQYF. The CDR3 DNA reads TGCGCCAGCAGCCCCGGGACCAGCAGGCGGGATACGCAGTATTTT.

The gene calls are TRBV7-3 and TRBJ2-2; 7 bases agree with TRBD2. Unmatched junction bases numbered 13, after V lost 1 base and J lost 5 bases. The CDR3 has 18 amino acids. Germline CDR1 is SGHTA and CDR2 is FQGTGA. CDR3: CASSLNGLGLADTGELFF. The DNA of the CDR3 is TGTGCCAGCAGCTTAAACGGGCTCGGGCTAGCGGATACCGGGGAGCTGTTTTTT.

The chain links TRBV6-5 to TRBJ2-3, with D tentatively TRBD1 (5 bases). Trimming cost V 2 bases and J 7 bases, with 10 bases left between them. The germline gives CDR1 MNHEY, CDR2 SVGAGI. This CDR3 comprises 13 residues. DNA for the CDR3: TGTGCCAGCAGTTACGGCAGGGCTTATACGCAGTATTTT. Translated: CASSYGRAYTQYF.

There are a few counts of this clonotype. This rearrangement joins TRBV2 to TRBJ2-1; D is ambiguous. CDR1 is SNHLY and CDR2 is FYNNEI in the germline V gene. This CDR3 has 13 amino acids. The V end was cut by 8 bases, the J end by 10 bases, with 18 bases between. CDR3 bases: TGTGCCAGCTCACCCGGTGGGGTAAGGGAGCAGTTCTTC. Protein sequence: CASSPGGVREQFF.

The chain recombines TRBV6-1 with TRBJ1-2, with 12 bases that match TRBD1. Germline V lookup: CDR1 MNHNS, CDR2 SASEGT. This CDR3 has 13 residues. The ends lost 5 bases at V and 7 bases at J; junction bases unmatched: 2. As DNA, the CDR3 is TGTGCCAGCAGTCGGGGACAGGGGGCTGGCTACACCTTC. Protein product: CASSRGQGAGYTF.

This clonotype occurred many times. For the CDR3, the DNA is TGTGCCAGCAGCTTTGGGGAGAGGGGCCGCAATCAAGAGCCCCAGCATTTT. Translated, it gives CASSFGERGRNQEPQHF. The chain combines TRBV7-9 with TRBJ1-5; D is possibly TRBD1 (5 bases). The CDR3 length is 17 residues. CDR1 is SEHNR and CDR2 is FQNEAQ in the germline V gene (reference sequence). V dropped 3 bases and J dropped 8 bases, with 23 bases sitting between them.

A note on this clonotype: A much larger clone sits a single nucleotide away, making a read error possible. As the CDR3 is not closed by the conserved phenylalanine or tryptophan, this likely results from a read error. CDR3 in DNA: TGTGCCAGCAGCTTAGGACAGGGCTATGGCTACACCTTA. Its protein product is CASSLGQGYGYTL. The chain joins TRBV7-2 to TRBJ1-2; 7 nucleotides agree with TRBD1. This CDR3 has 13 amino acids. V trimming: 1 base; J trimming: 4 bases; junction bases outside the gene matches: 0. CDR1 and CDR2 (germline): SGHTA, FQGNSA.

The V call is TRBV11-1, the J call TRBJ2-7; possible D gene TRBD1, 6 bases. This CDR3 region has 14 residues. V lost 3 bases and J lost 2, with 11 bases in between. Germline V gene sequence: CDR1 SGHAT, CDR2 FQDESV (reference sequence). CDR3 in amino acids: CASSFVTGTYEQYF. The CDR3 DNA follows: TGTGCCAGCAGCTTTGTAACAGGGACCTACGAGCAGTACTTC.

This clonotype was counted many times. The chain has TRBV29-1 and TRBJ2-7, with D tentatively TRBD1 (6 bases). In germline, CDR1 is SQVTM, CDR2 ANQGSEA. The ends were cut back, 5 bases at V and 3 bases at J, with 14 bases in the middle. CDR3 length equals 13 residues. The DNA for the CDR3 is TGCAGCGTTATGGACAGCCCTAACTACGAGCAGTACTTC. Its protein product is CSVMDSPNYEQYF.

This clonotype was recorded many times. This sequence joins TRBV2 and TRBJ2-1; 13 bases are a match to TRBD2. This CDR3 comprises 15 residues. Germline lookup yields CDR1 SNHLY and CDR2 FYNNEI. V shed 4 bases, J shed 10 bases, and the junction held 7 bases outside the gene matches. The CDR3 loop is CASSVLAGGPREQFF. The DNA of the CDR3 is TGTGCCAGCAGTGTACTAGCGGGGGGGCCACGGGAGCAGTTCTTC.